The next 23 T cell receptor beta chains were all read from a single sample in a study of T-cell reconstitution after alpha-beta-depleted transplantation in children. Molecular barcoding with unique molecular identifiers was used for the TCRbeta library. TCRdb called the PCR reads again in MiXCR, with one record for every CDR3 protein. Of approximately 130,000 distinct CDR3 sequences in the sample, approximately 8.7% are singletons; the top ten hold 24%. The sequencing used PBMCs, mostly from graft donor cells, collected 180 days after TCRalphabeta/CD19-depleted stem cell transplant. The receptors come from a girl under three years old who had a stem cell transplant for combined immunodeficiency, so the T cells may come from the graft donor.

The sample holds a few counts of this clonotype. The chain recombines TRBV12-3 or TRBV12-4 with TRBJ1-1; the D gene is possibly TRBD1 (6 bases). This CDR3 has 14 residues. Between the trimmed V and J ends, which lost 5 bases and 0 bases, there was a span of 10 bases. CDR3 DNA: TGTGCCAGCAGTCACAGGGAGTTGAACACTGAAGCTTTCTTT. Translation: CASSHRELNTEAFF.

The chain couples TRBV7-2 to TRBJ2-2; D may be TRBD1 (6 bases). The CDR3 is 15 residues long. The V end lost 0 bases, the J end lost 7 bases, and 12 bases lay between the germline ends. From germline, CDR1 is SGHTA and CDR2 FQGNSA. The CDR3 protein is CASSLALGGSGELFF. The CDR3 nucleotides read TGTGCCAGCAGCTTAGCGCTAGGGGGAAGCGGGGAGCTGTTTTTT.

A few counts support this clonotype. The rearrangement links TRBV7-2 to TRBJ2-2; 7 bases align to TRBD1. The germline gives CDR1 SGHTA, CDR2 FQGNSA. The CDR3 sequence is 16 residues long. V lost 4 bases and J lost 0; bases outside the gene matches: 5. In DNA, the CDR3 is TGTGCCAGCAGCTCTCAGGGGGTGGCGAACACCGGGGAGCTGTTTTTT. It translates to CASSSQGVANTGELFF.

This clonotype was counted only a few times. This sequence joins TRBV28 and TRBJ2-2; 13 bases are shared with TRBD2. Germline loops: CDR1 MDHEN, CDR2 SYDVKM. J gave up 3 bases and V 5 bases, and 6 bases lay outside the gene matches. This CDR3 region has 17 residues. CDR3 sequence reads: CASSPGLAGLYTGELFF. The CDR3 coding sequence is TGTGCCAGCAGTCCGGGACTAGCGGGACTTTACACCGGGGAGCTGTTTTTT. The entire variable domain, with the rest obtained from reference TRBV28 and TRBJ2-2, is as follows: DVKVTQSSRYLVKRTGEKVFLECVQDMDHENMFWYRQDPGLGLRLIYFSYDVKMKEKGDIPEGYSVSREKKERFSLILESASTNQTSMYLCASSPGLAGLYTGELFFGEGSRLTVL.

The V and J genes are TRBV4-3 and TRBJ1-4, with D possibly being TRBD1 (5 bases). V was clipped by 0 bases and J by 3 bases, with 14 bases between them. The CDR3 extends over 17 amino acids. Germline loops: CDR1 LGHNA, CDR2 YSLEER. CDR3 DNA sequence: TGCGCCAGCAGCCAAGATGGAAGACAGACCCCTAATGAAAAACTGTTTTTT. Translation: CASSQDGRQTPNEKLFF.

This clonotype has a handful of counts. CDR3 sequence: CASSPRGSSSPLHF. The CDR3 DNA reads as TGTGCCAGCAGCCCCAGGGGGTCCAGCTCACCCCTCCACTTT. V is TRBV3-1 and J is TRBJ1-6, with 7 positions matching TRBD1. V was clipped by 4 bases and J by 10 bases; unmatched bases: 7. CDR3 size: 14 residues. Germline V CDR1 and CDR2: LGHDT, YNNKEL (reference sequence).

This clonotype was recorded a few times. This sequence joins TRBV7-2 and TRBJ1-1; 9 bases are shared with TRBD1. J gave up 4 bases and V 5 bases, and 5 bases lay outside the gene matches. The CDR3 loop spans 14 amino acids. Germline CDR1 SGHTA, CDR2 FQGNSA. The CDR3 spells CASSPTGGGTEAFF. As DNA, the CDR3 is TGTGCCAGCAGCCCGACAGGGGGGGGCACTGAAGCTTTCTTT.

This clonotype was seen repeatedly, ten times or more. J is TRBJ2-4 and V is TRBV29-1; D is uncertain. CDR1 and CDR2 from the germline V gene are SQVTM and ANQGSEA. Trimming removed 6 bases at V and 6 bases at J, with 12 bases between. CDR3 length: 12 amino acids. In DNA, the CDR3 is TGCAGCGTACTCGGGTGGACAAACATTCAGTACTTC. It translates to CSVLGWTNIQYF.

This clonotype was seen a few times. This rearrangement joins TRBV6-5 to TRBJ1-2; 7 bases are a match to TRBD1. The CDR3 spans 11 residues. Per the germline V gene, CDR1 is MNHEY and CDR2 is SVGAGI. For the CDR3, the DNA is TGTGCGACAGGGACCCCTCGGGGCTACACCTTC. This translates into CATGTPRGYTF.

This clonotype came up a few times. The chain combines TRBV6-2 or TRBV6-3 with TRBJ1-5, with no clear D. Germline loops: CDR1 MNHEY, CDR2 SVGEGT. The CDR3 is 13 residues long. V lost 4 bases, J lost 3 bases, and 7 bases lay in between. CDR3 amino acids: CASSSRYNQPQHF. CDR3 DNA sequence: TGTGCCAGCAGTTCCCGGTACAATCAGCCCCAGCATTTT.

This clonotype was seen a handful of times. The CDR3 loop reads CASSRLAGSPHTEAFF. DNA of the CDR3: TGCGCCAGCAGCCGGTTAGCTGGGTCACCCCACACTGAAGCTTTCTTT. The J gene is TRBJ1-1, the V gene TRBV4-3; D not certain. This CDR3 is built from 16 residues. CDR1 is LGHNA, CDR2 YSLEER, per germline. Deletions cut 4 bases from V and 3 bases from J, with 18 bases between.

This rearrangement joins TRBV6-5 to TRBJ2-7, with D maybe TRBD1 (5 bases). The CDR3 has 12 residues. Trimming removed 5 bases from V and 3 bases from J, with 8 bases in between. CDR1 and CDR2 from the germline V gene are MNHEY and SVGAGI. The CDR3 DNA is TGTGCCAGCAGTCGGACACTCTACGAGCAGTACTTC. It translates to CASSRTLYEQYF.

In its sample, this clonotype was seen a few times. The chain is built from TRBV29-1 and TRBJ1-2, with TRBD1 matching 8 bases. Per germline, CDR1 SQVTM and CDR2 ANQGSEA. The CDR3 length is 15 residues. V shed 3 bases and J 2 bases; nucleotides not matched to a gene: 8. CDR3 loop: CSVERPTGVNYGYTF. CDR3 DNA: TGCAGCGTTGAGCGGCCGACAGGGGTAAACTATGGCTACACCTTC. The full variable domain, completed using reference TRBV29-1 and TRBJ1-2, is SAVISQKPSRDICQRGTSLTIQCQVDSQVTMMFWYRQQPGQSLTLIATANQGSEATYESGFVIDKFPISRPNLTFSTLTVSNMSPEDSSIYLCSVERPTGVNYGYTFGSGTRLTVV.

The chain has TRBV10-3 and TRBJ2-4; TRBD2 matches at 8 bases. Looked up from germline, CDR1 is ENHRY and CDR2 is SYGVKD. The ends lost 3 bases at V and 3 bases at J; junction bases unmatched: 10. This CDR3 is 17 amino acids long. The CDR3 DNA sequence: TGTGCCATCAGTGATGTAACAGCGGGAGAAGGCAAAAACATTCAGTACTTC. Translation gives CAISDVTAGEGKNIQYF.

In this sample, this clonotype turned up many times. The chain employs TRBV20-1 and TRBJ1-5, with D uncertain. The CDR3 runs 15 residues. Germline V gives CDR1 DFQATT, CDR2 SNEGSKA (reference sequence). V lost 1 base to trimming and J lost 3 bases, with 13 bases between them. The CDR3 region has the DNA TGCAGTGCTAGAGGCATGGTCTACTTCAATCAGCCCCAGCATTTT. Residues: CSARGMVYFNQPQHF.

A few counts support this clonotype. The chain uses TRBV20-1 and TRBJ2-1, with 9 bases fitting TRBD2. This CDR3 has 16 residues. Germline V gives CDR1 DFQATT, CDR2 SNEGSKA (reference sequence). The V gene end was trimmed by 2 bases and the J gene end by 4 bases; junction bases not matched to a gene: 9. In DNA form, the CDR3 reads TGCAGTGCTAGATACTTCCTAGCGGGGTCATACAATGAGCAGTTCTTC. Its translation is CSARYFLAGSYNEQFF.

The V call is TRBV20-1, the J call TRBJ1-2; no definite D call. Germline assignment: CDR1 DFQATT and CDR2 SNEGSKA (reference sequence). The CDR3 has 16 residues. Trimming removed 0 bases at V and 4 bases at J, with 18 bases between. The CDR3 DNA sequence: TGCAGTGCTAGAGATCCCCGAGAAGGATGGGTCTATGGCTACACCTTC. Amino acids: CSARDPREGWVYGYTF.

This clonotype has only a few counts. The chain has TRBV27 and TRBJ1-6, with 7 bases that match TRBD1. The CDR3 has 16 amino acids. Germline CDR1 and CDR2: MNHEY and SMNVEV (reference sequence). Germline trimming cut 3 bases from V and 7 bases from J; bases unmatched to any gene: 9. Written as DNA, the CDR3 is TGTGCCAGCAGTTTGACCGGACAGGCAGAAAATTCACCCCTCCACTTT. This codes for CASSLTGQAENSPLHF.

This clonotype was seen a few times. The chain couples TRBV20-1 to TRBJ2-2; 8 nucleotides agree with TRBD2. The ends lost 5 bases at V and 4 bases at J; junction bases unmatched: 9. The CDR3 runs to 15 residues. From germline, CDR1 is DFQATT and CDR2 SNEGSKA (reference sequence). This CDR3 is CSADSSRGGTGELFF. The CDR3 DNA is TGCAGTGCTGACAGTTCACGGGGGGGCACCGGGGAGCTGTTTTTT.

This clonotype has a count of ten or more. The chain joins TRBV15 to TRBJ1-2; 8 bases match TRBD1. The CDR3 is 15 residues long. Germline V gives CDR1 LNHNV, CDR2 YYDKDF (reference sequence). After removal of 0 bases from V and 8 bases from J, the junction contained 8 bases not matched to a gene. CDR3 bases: TGTGCCACCAGCAGAGATCTTAGGACAGGGTACGGCTACACCTTC. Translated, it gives CATSRDLRTGYGYTF.

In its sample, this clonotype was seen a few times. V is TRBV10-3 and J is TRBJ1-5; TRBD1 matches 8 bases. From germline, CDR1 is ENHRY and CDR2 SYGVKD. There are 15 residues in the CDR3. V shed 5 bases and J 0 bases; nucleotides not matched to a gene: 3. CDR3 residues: CAISPGQDSNQPQHF. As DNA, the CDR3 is TGTGCCATCAGTCCGGGACAGGATAGCAATCAGCCCCAGCATTTT.

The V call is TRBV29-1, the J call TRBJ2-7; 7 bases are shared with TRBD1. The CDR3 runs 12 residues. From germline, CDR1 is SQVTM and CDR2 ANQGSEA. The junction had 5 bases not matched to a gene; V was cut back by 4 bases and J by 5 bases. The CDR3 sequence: CSVAVQGNEQYF. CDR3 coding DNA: TGCAGCGTTGCGGTACAGGGGAACGAGCAGTACTTC.

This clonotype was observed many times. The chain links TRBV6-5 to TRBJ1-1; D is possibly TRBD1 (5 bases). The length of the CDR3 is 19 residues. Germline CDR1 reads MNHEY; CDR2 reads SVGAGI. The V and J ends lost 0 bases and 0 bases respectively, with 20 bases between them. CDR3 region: CASSYSGGPWTWVNTEAFF. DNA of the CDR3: TGTGCCAGCAGTTACTCCGGGGGACCCTGGACGTGGGTGAACACTGAAGCTTTCTTT.